The entry that follows covers one TCR beta chain sequence. Its target is not known. Assay: immunoSEQ multiplex PCR; the TCRdb copy retains only in-frame clones and omits some. The data contain roughly 83,000 clones, about 89% of them seen just once; the ten biggest clones take up 8.4%. This record belongs to a study of OX40 agonist ivuxolimab in advanced cancers. Findings and limits, study-wide: Both blood CD4+ and CD8+ T cells showed clonal growth by week 6 at 0.1 to 3.0 mg/kg. In the expanded peripheral T cells, antigen specificity was never determined.

This CDR3 is 18 amino acids long. V lost 3 bases and J lost 0; bases outside the gene matches: 7. Per the germline V gene, CDR1 is MNHEY and CDR2 is SMNVEV (reference sequence). The chain has TRBV27 and TRBJ2-1, with 11 bases identical to TRBD2. This clonotype was sampled from an adult with an advanced solid tumor such as melanoma, head and neck, liver or kidney cancer. The sample in question was CD4+ or CD8+ T cells sorted from blood, obtained in a trial of the OX40 agonist ivuxolimab. The CDR3 loop reads CASSFLAGGQSSYNEQFF. The CDR3 DNA sequence: TGTGCCAGCAGTTTTCTAGCGGGAGGACAAAGCTCCTACAATGAGCAGTTCTTC.